Each of the 3 T cell receptor beta chains below was sequenced from the same sample in a study of shared clonotypes between healthy human individuals. Assay: immunoSEQ multiplex PCR; the TCRdb copy retains only in-frame clones and omits some. The sample consists of roughly 1,600,000 clones, approximately 98.5% of them appearing once. What was sequenced was naive CD4+ T cells sorted from blood. Described subset: CD45RA+ positively selected. These receptors originate from a man under 40 in good health.

V and J are TRBV19 and TRBJ2-5; D gene uncertain. The germline gives CDR1 LNHDA, CDR2 SQIVND (reference sequence). This CDR3 contains 14 residues. Between the trimmed V and J ends, which lost 6 bases and 5 bases, there was a span of 16 bases. CDR3 in DNA: TGTGCCAGTAGCGCCCTGGTGGGTGGGGAGACCCAGTACTTC. This encodes CASSALVGGETQYF.

V gene TRBV7-9 combines with J gene TRBJ1-1; D is unresolved. CDR1 is SEHNR and CDR2 is FQNEAQ in the germline V gene (reference sequence). The V end lost 5 bases, the J end lost 1 base, and 8 bases lay between the germline ends. The CDR3 runs to 13 residues. CDR3 in DNA: TGTGCCAGCAGCCCCTGGGGGAACACTGAAGCTTTCTTT. It is translated as CASSPWGNTEAFF.

The rearrangement uses TRBV7-2 and TRBJ2-7; tentative D call: TRBD2 (6 bases). Trimming left V 5 bases short and J 4 bases short, with 9 bases between. Germline V lookup: CDR1 SGHTA, CDR2 FQGNSA. The CDR3 consists of 12 residues. CDR3 residues: CASSPEGYEQYF. The CDR3 coding sequence is TGTGCCAGCAGCCCGGAGGGTTACGAGCAGTACTTC.